The 27 T cell receptor beta chains presented below share a single source sample, sequenced in a study of blood T cell repertoires in COVID-19. Sequenced by immunoSEQ multiplex PCR; TCRdb stores in-frame clones only, minus some. This table has around 92,000 clones, around 84% appearing once. Sequencing was done on a sample of peripheral blood. The receptor source for this set is an older woman in a cohort sampled during active or convalescent COVID-19.

This sequence joins TRBV6-1 and TRBJ1-2, with unresolved D. This CDR3 is built from 14 residues. The germline gives CDR1 MNHNS, CDR2 SASEGT. V was clipped by 5 bases and J by 4 bases, with 14 bases between them. CDR3 sequence: CASSSLTHFYGYTF. For the CDR3, the DNA is TGTGCCAGCAGTTCCCTGACACACTTCTATGGCTACACCTTC.

The chain combines TRBV27 with TRBJ1-4, with 7 bases identical to TRBD1. The CDR3 has 17 residues. The V gene's germline CDR1 is MNHEY and CDR2 SMNVEV (reference sequence). The V gene end was trimmed by 2 bases and the J gene end by 1 base; junction bases not matched to a gene: 7. The CDR3 DNA reads as TGTGCCAGCAGTTTAGCGAGGGGGCGGGAAACTAATGAAAAACTGTTTTTT. Translated, it gives CASSLARGRETNEKLFF.

The chain has TRBV5-1 and TRBJ1-3, with 7 nucleotides matching TRBD1. CDR1 and CDR2 from the germline V gene are SGHRS and YFSETQ. The CDR3 covers 16 residues. The trim removed 1 base at V and 3 bases at J, leaving 7 bases unmatched. Here the CDR3 DNA reads TGCGCCAGCAGCTTGAGTGAGGGGGCGCTTGGAAACACCATATATTTT. Translation: CASSLSEGALGNTIYF.

The rearrangement joins TRBV7-9 to TRBJ1-2, with D possibly being TRBD1 (5 bases). The germline CDR1 and CDR2 sequences are SEHNR and FQNEAQ (reference sequence). Trimming removed 1 base from V and 8 bases from J, with 17 bases in between. The CDR3 runs to 15 residues. The CDR3 nucleotides are TGTGCCAGCAGCTTAGGGCACAGGACCGCAATGGGCTACACCTTC. This gives the protein CASSLGHRTAMGYTF. Drawing the rest from reference TRBV7-9 and TRBJ1-2, the complete variable domain is DTGVSQNPRHKITKRGQNVTFRCDPISEHNRLYWYRQTLGQGPEFLTYFQNEAQLEKSRLLSDRFSAERPKGSFSTLEIQRTEQGDSAMYLCASSLGHRTAMGYTFGSGTRLTVV.

CDR3 sequence reads: CASRPNRLNTEAFF. CDR3 bases: TGTGCCAGCAGACCAAACAGATTGAACACTGAAGCTTTCTTT. The chain recombines TRBV6-5 with TRBJ1-1, with D uncertain. The CDR3 has 14 residues. Germline CDR1 reads MNHEY; CDR2 reads SVGAGI. V was trimmed by 6 bases and J by 0 bases, leaving 11 bases between them.

DNA for the CDR3: TGCGCCAGCAGCCGCCGGGACAGTGAAATGGGCACTGAAGCTTTCTTT. It specifies CASSRRDSEMGTEAFF. The rearrangement links TRBV5-1 to TRBJ1-1; 7 nucleotides align to TRBD1. The CDR3 sequence is 16 residues long. CDR1 and CDR2 (germline): SGHRS, YFSETQ. Germline trimming cut 4 bases from V and 4 bases from J; bases unmatched to any gene: 13.

The chain recombines TRBV5-4 with TRBJ1-1; 7 bases fit TRBD1. The CDR3 sequence is 14 residues long. The V gene's germline CDR1 is SGHNT and CDR2 YYREEE (reference sequence). V was pared by 5 bases and J by 1 base, with 5 bases of the junction left unmatched. CDR3: CASSRQGGNTEAFF. The CDR3 DNA is TGTGCCAGCAGTCGTCAGGGGGGGAACACTGAAGCTTTCTTT.

The gene calls are TRBV19 and TRBJ2-1; 12 positions agree with TRBD2. The CDR3 has 18 amino acids. V was pared by 4 bases and J by 2 bases, with 9 bases of the junction left unmatched. In germline, CDR1 is LNHDA, CDR2 SQIVND (reference sequence). The CDR3 nucleotides read TGTGCCAGTAGTAATCCACGGACTAGCGGGGCTACCTACAATGAGCAGTTCTTC. Translating it yields CASSNPRTSGATYNEQFF.

For the CDR3, the DNA is TGTGCCAGCAGGGGGACACTACGTCAGCCCCAGCATTTT. Protein sequence: CASRGTLRQPQHF. V gene TRBV2 combines with J gene TRBJ1-5, with D possibly matching TRBD1 (6 bases). Per germline, CDR1 SNHLY and CDR2 FYNNEI. The V gene lost 6 bases and the J gene lost 6 bases, with 12 bases spanning the gap. The CDR3 sequence is 13 residues long.

This clone was counted a single time. The V call is TRBV3-1 (or the pseudogene TRBV3-2), the J call TRBJ1-6; D call uncertain. The CDR3 has 15 amino acids. In germline, CDR1 is LGHDT, CDR2 YNNKEL (reference sequence). Trimming took 1 base from V and 7 from J, leaving 11 bases between them. The CDR3 is CASSQGQARNSPLHF. In DNA form, the CDR3 reads TGTGCCAGCAGCCAAGGGCAGGCCCGGAATTCACCCCTCCACTTT.

The sample holds a few counts of this clone. The rearrangement joins TRBV7-3 to TRBJ2-3; 11 nucleotides align to TRBD2. CDR3 size: 15 residues. The trim removed 3 bases at V and 5 bases at J, leaving 4 bases unmatched. Germline lookup yields CDR1 SGHTA and CDR2 FQGTGA. The CDR3 sequence is CASSFSGGAKDTQYF. As DNA, the CDR3 is TGTGCCAGCAGCTTTAGCGGGGGGGCTAAAGATACGCAGTATTTT.

V usage is TRBV5-4 and J usage is TRBJ2-3; possible D gene TRBD1, 6 bases. The length of the CDR3 is 15 residues. V dropped 4 bases and J dropped 2 bases, with 14 bases sitting between them. Germline V gene data show CDR1 as SGHNT and CDR2 as YYREEE (reference sequence). The CDR3 coding sequence is TGTGCCAGCAGCCCGACCGGGGACAACACAGATACGCAGTATTTT. This codes for CASSPTGDNTDTQYF.

This clone has a handful of counts. The rearrangement links TRBV14 to TRBJ1-2; D is ambiguous. Germline lookup yields CDR1 SGHDN and CDR2 FVKESK. This CDR3 contains 12 residues. V was shortened by 4 bases and J by 4 bases, with 7 bases between the two germline ends. The CDR3 sequence is CASSPLGYGYTF. The CDR3 bases are TGTGCCAGCAGCCCTCTCGGCTATGGCTACACCTTC.

About this clone itself: Sequence at one end of the junction differs from germline and may be a read error. V and J are TRBV12-3 or TRBV12-4 and TRBJ1-2, with a weak D call TRBD1 (5 bases). This CDR3 contains 12 residues. This chain's CDR3 is CASSPRGNLKGF. The CDR3 DNA reads as TGTGCCAGCAGTCCAAGGGGCAATCTAAAAGGCTTC.

The V call is TRBV19, the J call TRBJ2-2, with unresolved D. Trimming left V 1 base short and J 7 bases short, with 7 bases between. Looked up from germline, CDR1 is LNHDA and CDR2 is SQIVND (reference sequence). The CDR3 spans 13 residues. This CDR3 is CASSIVTGGELFF. The DNA for the CDR3 is TGTGCCAGTAGTATAGTTACTGGCGGGGAGCTGTTTTTT.

V and J are TRBV12-3 or TRBV12-4 and TRBJ2-7; TRBD2 is a possible D gene (5 bases). V was clipped by 5 bases and J by 0 bases, with 8 bases between them. The length of the CDR3 is 13 residues. CDR3 in DNA: TGTGCCAGCAGTAAGCGGAGCTCCTACGAGCAGTACTTC. Residues: CASSKRSSYEQYF.

This chain links TRBV27 with TRBJ2-7; 9 positions match TRBD2. This CDR3 comprises 14 residues. Germline CDR1 reads MNHEY; CDR2 reads SMNVEV (reference sequence). J gave up 0 bases and V 7 bases, and 4 bases lay outside the gene matches. The CDR3 nucleotides are TGTGCCAGCAAAGCGGGAGGCGCCTCCTACGAGCAGTACTTC. Protein product: CASKAGGASYEQYF.

The chain links TRBV6-5 to TRBJ2-5, with 12 bases fitting TRBD2. This CDR3 contains 14 residues. CDR1 is MNHEY and CDR2 is SVGAGI in the germline V gene. Unmatched junction bases numbered 6, after V lost 8 bases and J lost 5 bases. The DNA of the CDR3 is TGTGCCAGCTCAACTAGCGGGGGGCGGGAGACCCAGTACTTC. The encoded protein is CASSTSGGRETQYF.

This chain joins TRBV5-1 and TRBJ1-5; 9 nucleotides align to TRBD1. Per the germline V gene, CDR1 is SGHRS and CDR2 is YFSETQ. This CDR3 has 15 amino acids. V lost 0 bases, J lost 6 bases, and 4 bases stayed unmatched. CDR3 DNA sequence: TGCGCCAGCAGCTTGGAGGGACAGGGTGGTCAGCCCCAGCATTTT. It translates to CASSLEGQGGQPQHF.

The rearrangement links TRBV12-3 or TRBV12-4 to TRBJ1-1; D not resolved. This CDR3 has 13 amino acids. Trimming removed 5 bases from V and 1 base from J, with 8 bases in between. The CDR3 coding sequence is TGTGCCAGCAGTCCTCCGGGGAACACTGAAGCTTTCTTT. This translates into CASSPPGNTEAFF.

This chain uses TRBV5-1 with TRBJ2-5; weak D call: TRBD1 (5 bases). V lost 0 bases to trimming and J lost 2 bases, with 5 bases between them. The CDR3 spans 13 residues. Germline V gives CDR1 SGHRS, CDR2 YFSETQ. CDR3 coding DNA: TGCGCCAGCAGCTTGGACAGGCAAGAGACCCAGTACTTC. Translation: CASSLDRQETQYF.

This clone was recorded a few times. The rearrangement uses TRBV6-5 and TRBJ2-5; TRBD1 agrees at 11 bases. V dropped 10 bases and J dropped 4; count of bases not matched to a gene: 2. Germline V gene lookup returns CDR1 MNHEY and CDR2 SVGAGI. This CDR3 spans 12 amino acids. The CDR3 is CATGTGGETQYF. CDR3 DNA sequence: TGTGCCACCGGGACAGGGGGAGAGACCCAGTACTTC.

This clone was observed a single time. This chain links TRBV6-5 with TRBJ1-1; D is possibly TRBD1 (6 bases). The CDR3 contains 15 residues. The ends were cut back, 5 bases at V and 1 base at J, with 14 bases in the middle. In germline, CDR1 is MNHEY, CDR2 SVGAGI. CDR3 nucleotide sequence: TGTGCCAGCAGTAGGGGGACGGGGTGGAACACTGAAGCTTTCTTT. Translation: CASSRGTGWNTEAFF.

The rearrangement joins TRBV19 to TRBJ2-5, with D perhaps TRBD2 (6 bases). Per germline, CDR1 LNHDA and CDR2 SQIVND (reference sequence). The CDR3 runs 14 residues. V was pared by 3 bases and J by 5 bases, with 13 bases between. The CDR3 coding sequence is TGTGCCAGTAGTATTGGAGGGATTGACGAGACCCAGTACTTC. Translating it yields CASSIGGIDETQYF.

This chain uses TRBV12-3 or TRBV12-4 with TRBJ1-3, with D possibly TRBD1 on 5 matching bases. This CDR3 has 12 residues. The V end was cut by 7 bases, the J end by 7 bases, with 11 bases between. The CDR3 region is CASNLGGNTIYF. The CDR3 nucleotides read TGTGCCAGCAATCTTGGGGGGAACACCATATATTTT.

Only one count was recorded for this clone. The V and J genes are TRBV19 and TRBJ1-5, with TRBD1 identical over 9 bases. CDR1 and CDR2 (germline): LNHDA, SQIVND (reference sequence). With 6 bases clipped from V and 8 bases from J, the junction kept 2 bases outside the gene matches. The CDR3 is made up of 12 amino acids. The CDR3 here is CASRTGGEPQHF. DNA of the CDR3: TGTGCCAGTAGAACAGGGGGCGAGCCCCAGCATTTT.

The chain carries TRBV5-6 and TRBJ2-7; tentatively, D is TRBD1 (6 bases). CDR3 length: 12 residues. Germline V gene data show CDR1 as SGHDT and CDR2 as YYEEEE. Trimming stripped 4 bases from V and 9 bases from J, with 14 bases between. The CDR3 loop is CASSPGGGGQYF. The CDR3 DNA is TGTGCCAGCAGCCCGGGTGGGGGCGGGCAGTACTTC.